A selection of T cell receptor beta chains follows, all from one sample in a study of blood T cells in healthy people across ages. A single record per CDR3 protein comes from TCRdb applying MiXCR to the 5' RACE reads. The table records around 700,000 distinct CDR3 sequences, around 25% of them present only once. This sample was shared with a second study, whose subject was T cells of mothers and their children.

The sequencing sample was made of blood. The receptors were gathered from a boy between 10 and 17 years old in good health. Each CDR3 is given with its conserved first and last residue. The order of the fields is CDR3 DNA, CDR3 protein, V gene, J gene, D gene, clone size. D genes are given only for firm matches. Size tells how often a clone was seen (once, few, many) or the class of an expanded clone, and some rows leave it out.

DNA: TGTGCCAGCAGCTTAAAATTTGGGCGGGGGTACACCGGGGAGCTGTTTTTT
CDR3: CASSLKFGRGYTGELFF
V: TRBV7-3
J: TRBJ2-2
D: TRBD2
size: NA

DNA: TGTGCCAGCAGTTGGACTAGCGGGAGTTATACGCAGTATTTT
CDR3: CASSWTSGSYTQYF
V: TRBV27
J: TRBJ2-3
D: TRBD2
size: few

DNA: TGTGCCAGCAGTTTCGCGATGGGAAGTGAGCAGTTCTTC
CDR3: CASSFAMGSEQFF
V: TRBV6-5
J: TRBJ2-1
D: NA
size: NA

DNA: TGTGCCAGCAGCCCTCGATCTGCTCTCGGAAACACCATATATTTT
CDR3: CASSPRSALGNTIYF
V: TRBV11-2
J: TRBJ1-3
D: NA
size: NA

DNA: TGCAGCGGGGGATGGACAGGGGCGGGGAATGAGCAGTTCTTC
CDR3: CSGGWTGAGNEQFF
V: TRBV29-1
J: TRBJ2-1
D: TRBD1
size: NA

DNA: TGCAGTGCTAGAGATTGGCAGGCCGCCTCAGATACGCAGTATTTT
CDR3: CSARDWQAASDTQYF
V: TRBV20-1
J: TRBJ2-3
D: NA
size: NA

DNA: TGTGCCAGCAGCTTTGCCGTCATCGGGGAAGCTTTCTTT
CDR3: CASSFAVIGEAFF
V: TRBV7-8
J: TRBJ1-1
D: NA
size: few

DNA: TGTGCCAGCAGCCCTGGCGACAGTAGGCAGTTCTTC
CDR3: CASSPGDSRQFF
V: TRBV7-8
J: TRBJ2-1
D: NA
size: NA

DNA: TGTGCCAGCAGTTACTCTAGCGGCCTAGGGGAGACCCAGTACTTC
CDR3: CASSYSSGLGETQYF
V: TRBV6-5
J: TRBJ2-5
D: NA
size: few

DNA: TGTGCTAGTGGTTTACGAGATGGGTCTGAAGCTTTCTTT
CDR3: CASGLRDGSEAFF
V: TRBV12-5
J: TRBJ1-1
D: NA
size: NA

DNA: TGTGCCACCAGCAGAGCCCCCCCTAGGGCAGATACGCAGTATTTT
CDR3: CATSRAPPRADTQYF
V: TRBV15
J: TRBJ2-3
D: NA
size: NA

DNA: TGTGCCACCTCAGGGGGGGCGGATACCGGGGAGCTGTTTTTT
CDR3: CATSGGADTGELFF
V: TRBV28
J: TRBJ2-2
D: NA
size: few

DNA: TGCAGTGCTAGAGATAGACTACCAGGGAATGAGCAGTTCTTC
CDR3: CSARDRLPGNEQFF
V: TRBV20-1
J: TRBJ2-1
D: NA
size: few

DNA: TGTGCCAGCAGTCCTCTAGAGAACGGGGAGCTGTTTTTT
CDR3: CASSPLENGELFF
V: TRBV27
J: TRBJ2-2
D: NA
size: NA

DNA: TGCAGCGTGGAGTCAGGGTCGCGGGGGGGGACCTACGAGCAGTACTTC
CDR3: CSVESGSRGGTYEQYF
V: TRBV29-1
J: TRBJ2-7
D: TRBD2
size: NA

DNA: TGTACCAGCAGTTTATCCGGGCAAGAGACCCAGTACTTC
CDR3: CTSSLSGQETQYF
V: TRBV12-3/TRBV12-4
J: TRBJ2-5
D: NA
size: NA

DNA: TGCAGTGATGTACCCGGGGAGCTGTTTTTT
CDR3: CSDVPGELFF
V: TRBV20-1
J: TRBJ2-2
D: NA
size: few

DNA: TGTGCCAGCAGCTTAAACAGCGGGGGGGGCGAGCAGTACTTC
CDR3: CASSLNSGGGEQYF
V: TRBV7-3
J: TRBJ2-7
D: TRBD2
size: NA

DNA: TGCAGTGCACCAGCCCGACAGGGTCGATCGAACACCGGGGAGCTGTTTTTT
CDR3: CSAPARQGRSNTGELFF
V: TRBV20-1
J: TRBJ2-2
D: TRBD1
size: few

DNA: TGCGCCAGCAGCTTGGAGGGGACCGACGGGACCCAGTACTTC
CDR3: CASSLEGTDGTQYF
V: TRBV5-1
J: TRBJ2-5
D: NA
size: NA

DNA: TGTGCCAGCAGCCCCCTTATCGGACCAGCTAACTATGGCTACACCTTC
CDR3: CASSPLIGPANYGYTF
V: TRBV11-2
J: TRBJ1-2
D: NA
size: few

DNA: TGCAGTGCCGATACCGTAGGTCCGGAGACCCAGTACTTC
CDR3: CSADTVGPETQYF
V: TRBV20-1
J: TRBJ2-5
D: NA
size: NA

DNA: TGCGCCAGCACGATTACAAATCGGCCGAGCTCCTACAATGAGCAGTTCTTC
CDR3: CASTITNRPSSYNEQFF
V: TRBV5-1
J: TRBJ2-1
D: NA
size: few

DNA: TGTGCCAGCAGCTTCCGGGACATCACCTACGAGCAGTACTTC
CDR3: CASSFRDITYEQYF
V: TRBV7-2
J: TRBJ2-7
D: NA
size: few